The clone carrying this TCR beta chain was picked up a small number of times. This sample is part of a study of T cells after yellow fever vaccination. TCRdb ran MiXCR on the 5' RACE reads and lists one entry per CDR3 protein. The sample holds hundreds of thousands of distinct CDR3 sequences, roughly 12% seen once. With 8 bases clipped from V and 13 bases from J, the junction kept 8 bases outside the gene matches. The CDR3 is made up of 13 amino acids. The germline CDR1 and CDR2 sequences are SGHTA and FQGNSA. The rearrangement joins TRBV7-2 to TRBJ2-1, with 13 bases matching TRBD2. This clonotype originated in a young man who received the YFV17D yellow fever vaccine. The input for sequencing was PBMCs, taken on the day of the yellow fever booster vaccination. As DNA, the CDR3 is TGTGCCAGCGGTACTAGCGGGAGGGGGGACCAGTTCTTC. This codes for CASGTSGRGDQFF.